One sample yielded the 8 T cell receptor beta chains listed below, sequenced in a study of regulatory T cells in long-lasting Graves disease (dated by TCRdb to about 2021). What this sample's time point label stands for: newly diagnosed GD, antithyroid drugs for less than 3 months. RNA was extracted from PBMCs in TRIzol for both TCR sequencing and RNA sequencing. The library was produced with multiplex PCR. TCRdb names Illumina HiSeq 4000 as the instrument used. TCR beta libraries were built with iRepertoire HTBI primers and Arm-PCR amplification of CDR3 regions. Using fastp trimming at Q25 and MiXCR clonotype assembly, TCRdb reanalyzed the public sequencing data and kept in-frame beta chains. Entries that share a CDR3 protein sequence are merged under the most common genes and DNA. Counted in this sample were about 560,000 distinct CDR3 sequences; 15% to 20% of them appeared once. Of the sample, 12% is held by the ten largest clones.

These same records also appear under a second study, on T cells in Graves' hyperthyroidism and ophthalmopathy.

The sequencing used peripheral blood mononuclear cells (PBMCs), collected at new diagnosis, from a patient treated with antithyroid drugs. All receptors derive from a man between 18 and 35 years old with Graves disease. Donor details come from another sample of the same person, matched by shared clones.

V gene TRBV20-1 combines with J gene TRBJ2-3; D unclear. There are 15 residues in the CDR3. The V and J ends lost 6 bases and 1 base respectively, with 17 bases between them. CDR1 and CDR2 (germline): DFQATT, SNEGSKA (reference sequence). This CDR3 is CSAAFTPAGTDTQYF. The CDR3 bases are TGCAGTGCCGCATTTACTCCAGCCGGCACAGATACGCAGTATTTT.

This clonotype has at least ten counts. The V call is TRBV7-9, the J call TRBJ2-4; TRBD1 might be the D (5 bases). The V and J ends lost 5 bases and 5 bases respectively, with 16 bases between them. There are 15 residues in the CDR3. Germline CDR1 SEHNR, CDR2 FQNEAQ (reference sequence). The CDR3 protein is CASSPATGFENIQYF. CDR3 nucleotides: TGTGCCAGCAGCCCAGCTACAGGATTCGAAAACATTCAGTACTTC. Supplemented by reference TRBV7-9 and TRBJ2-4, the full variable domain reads DTGVSQNPRHKITKRGQNVTFRCDPISEHNRLYWYRQTLGQGPEFLTYFQNEAQLEKSRLLSDRFSAERPKGSFSTLEIQRTEQGDSAMYLCASSPATGFENIQYFGAGTRLSVL.

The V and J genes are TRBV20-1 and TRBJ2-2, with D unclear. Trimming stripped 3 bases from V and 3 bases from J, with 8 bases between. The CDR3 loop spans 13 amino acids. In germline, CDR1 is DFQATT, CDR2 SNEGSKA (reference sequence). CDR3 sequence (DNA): TGCAGTGCTAGGCCAGTATACACCGGGGAGCTGTTTTTT. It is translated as CSARPVYTGELFF.

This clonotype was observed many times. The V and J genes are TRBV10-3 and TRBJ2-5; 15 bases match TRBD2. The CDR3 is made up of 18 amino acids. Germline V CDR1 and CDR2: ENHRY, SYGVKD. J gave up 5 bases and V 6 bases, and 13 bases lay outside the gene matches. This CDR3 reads CAISEAGTSGRHGETQYF. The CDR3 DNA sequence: TGTGCCATCAGCGAAGCCGGGACTAGCGGGAGGCACGGTGAGACCCAGTACTTC.

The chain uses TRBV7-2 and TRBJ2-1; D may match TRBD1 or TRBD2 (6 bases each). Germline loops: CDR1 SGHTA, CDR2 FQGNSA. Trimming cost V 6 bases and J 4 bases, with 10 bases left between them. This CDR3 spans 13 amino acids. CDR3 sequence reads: CASRRGGYNEQFF. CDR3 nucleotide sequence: TGTGCCAGCAGAAGAGGGGGGTACAATGAGCAGTTCTTC.

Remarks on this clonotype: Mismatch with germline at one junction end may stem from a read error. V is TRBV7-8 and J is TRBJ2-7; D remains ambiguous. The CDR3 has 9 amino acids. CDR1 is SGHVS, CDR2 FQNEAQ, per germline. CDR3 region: CASSLDEDF. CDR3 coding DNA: TGTGCCAGCAGCTTAGACGAGGACTTC.

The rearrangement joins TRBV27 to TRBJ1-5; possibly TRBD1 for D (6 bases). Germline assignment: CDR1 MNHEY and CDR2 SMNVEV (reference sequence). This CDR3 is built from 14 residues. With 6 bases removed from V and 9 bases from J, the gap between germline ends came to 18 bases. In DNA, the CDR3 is TGTGCCAGCAGGGTCCTCGAGGGGGAGGGGCCCCAGCATTTT. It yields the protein CASRVLEGEGPQHF.

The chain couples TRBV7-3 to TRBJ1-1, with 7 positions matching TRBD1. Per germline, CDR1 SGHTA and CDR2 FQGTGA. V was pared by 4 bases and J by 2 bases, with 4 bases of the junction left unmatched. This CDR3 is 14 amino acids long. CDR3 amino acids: CASSSQGVNTEAFF. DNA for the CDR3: TGTGCCAGCAGCTCTCAGGGGGTTAACACTGAAGCTTTCTTT.